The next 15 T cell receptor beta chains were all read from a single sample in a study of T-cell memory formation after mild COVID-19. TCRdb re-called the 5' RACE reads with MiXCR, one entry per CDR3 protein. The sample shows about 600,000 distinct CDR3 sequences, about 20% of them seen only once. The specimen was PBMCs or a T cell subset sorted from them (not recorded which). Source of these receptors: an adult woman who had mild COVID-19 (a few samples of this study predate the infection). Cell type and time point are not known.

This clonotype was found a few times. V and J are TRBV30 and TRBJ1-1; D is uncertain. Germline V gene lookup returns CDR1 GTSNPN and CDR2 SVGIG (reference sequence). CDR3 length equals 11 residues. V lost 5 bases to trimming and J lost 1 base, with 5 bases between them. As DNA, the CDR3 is TGTGCCTGGGGGCAGAACACTGAAGCTTTCTTT. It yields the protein CAWGQNTEAFF.

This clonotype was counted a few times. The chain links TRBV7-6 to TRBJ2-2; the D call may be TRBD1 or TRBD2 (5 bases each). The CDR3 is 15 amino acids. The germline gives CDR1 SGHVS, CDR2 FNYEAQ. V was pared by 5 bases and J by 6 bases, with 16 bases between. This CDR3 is CASSLGDPTPGELFF. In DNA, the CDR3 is TGTGCCAGCAGCCTTGGGGACCCAACCCCCGGGGAGCTGTTTTTT.

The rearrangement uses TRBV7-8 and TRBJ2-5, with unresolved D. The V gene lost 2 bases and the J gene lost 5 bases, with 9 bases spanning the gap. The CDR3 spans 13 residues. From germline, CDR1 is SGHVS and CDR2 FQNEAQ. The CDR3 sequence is CASSLSRRETQYF. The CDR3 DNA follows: TGTGCCAGCAGCTTATCCAGGCGGGAGACCCAGTACTTC.

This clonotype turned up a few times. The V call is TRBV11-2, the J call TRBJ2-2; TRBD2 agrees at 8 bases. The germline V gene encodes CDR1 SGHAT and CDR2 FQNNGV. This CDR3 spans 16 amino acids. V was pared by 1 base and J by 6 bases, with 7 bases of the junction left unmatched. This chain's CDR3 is CASSLAGTRVAGELFF. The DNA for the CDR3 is TGTGCCAGCAGCTTAGCCGGGACTAGGGTTGCCGGGGAGCTGTTTTTT.

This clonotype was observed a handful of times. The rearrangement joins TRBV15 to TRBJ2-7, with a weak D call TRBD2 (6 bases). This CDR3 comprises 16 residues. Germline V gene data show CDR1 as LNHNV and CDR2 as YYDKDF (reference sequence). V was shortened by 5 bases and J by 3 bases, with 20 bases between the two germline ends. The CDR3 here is CATSSERSAGLYEQYF. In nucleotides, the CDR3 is TGTGCCACCAGCTCCGAACGTTCAGCGGGCCTCTACGAGCAGTACTTC.

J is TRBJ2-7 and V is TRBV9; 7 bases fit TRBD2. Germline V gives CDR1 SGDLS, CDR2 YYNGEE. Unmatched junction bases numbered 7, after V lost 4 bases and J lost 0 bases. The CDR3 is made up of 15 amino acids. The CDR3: CASSPRAGPSYEQYF. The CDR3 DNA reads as TGTGCCAGCAGCCCCCGAGCGGGACCCTCCTACGAGCAGTACTTC.

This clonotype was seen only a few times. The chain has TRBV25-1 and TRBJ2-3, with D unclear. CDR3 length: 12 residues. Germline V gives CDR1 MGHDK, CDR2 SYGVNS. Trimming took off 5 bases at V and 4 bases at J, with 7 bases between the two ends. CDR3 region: CASSYPSDTQYF. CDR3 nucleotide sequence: TGTGCCAGCAGTTACCCATCAGATACGCAGTATTTT. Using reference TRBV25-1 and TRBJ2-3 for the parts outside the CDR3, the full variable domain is EADIYQTPRYLVIGTGKKITLECSQTMGHDKMYWYQQDPGMELHLIHYSYGVNSTEKGDLSSESTVSRIRTEHFPLTLESARPSHTSQYLCASSYPSDTQYFGPGTRLTVL.

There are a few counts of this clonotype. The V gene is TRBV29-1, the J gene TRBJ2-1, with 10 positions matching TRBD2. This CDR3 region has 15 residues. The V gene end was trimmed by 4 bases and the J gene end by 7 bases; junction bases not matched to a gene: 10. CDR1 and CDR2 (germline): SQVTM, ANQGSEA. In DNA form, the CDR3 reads TGCAGCGTTGTAGCGGTAGCGGGGGGTGGTAATGAGCAGTTCTTC. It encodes CSVVAVAGGGNEQFF.

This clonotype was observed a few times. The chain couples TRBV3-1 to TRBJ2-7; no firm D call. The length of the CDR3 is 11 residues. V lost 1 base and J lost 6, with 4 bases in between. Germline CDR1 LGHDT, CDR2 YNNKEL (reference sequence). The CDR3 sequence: CASSQAREQYF. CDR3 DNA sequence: TGTGCCAGCAGCCAAGCTCGCGAGCAGTACTTC.

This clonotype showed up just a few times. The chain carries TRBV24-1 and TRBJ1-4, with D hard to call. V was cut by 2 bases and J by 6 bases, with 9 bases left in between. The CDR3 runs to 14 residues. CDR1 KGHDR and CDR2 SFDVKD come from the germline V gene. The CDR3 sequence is CATSDSTDDEKLFF. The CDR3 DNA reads TGTGCCACCAGTGATTCCACGGACGATGAAAAACTGTTTTTT.

CDR3 sequence (DNA): TGTGCCAGCAGCTTTCCTACTCGCACTGAAGCTTTCTTT. It yields the protein CASSFPTRTEAFF. The chain couples TRBV5-5 to TRBJ1-1; D is uncertain. The CDR3 sequence is 13 residues long. V lost 2 bases and J 4 bases, leaving 9 bases between the germline ends. The germline CDR1 and CDR2 sequences are SGHKS and YYEKEE (reference sequence).

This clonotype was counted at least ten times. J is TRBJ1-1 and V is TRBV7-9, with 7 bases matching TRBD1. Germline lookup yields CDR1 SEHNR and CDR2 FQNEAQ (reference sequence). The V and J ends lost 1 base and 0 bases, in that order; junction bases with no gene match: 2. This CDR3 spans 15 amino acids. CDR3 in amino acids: CASSLGQGLNTEAFF. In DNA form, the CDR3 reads TGTGCCAGCAGCTTAGGACAGGGATTGAACACTGAAGCTTTCTTT. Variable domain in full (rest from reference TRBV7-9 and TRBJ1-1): DTGVSQNPRHKITKRGQNVTFRCDPISEHNRLYWYRQTLGQGPEFLTYFQNEAQLEKSRLLSDRFSAERPKGSFSTLEIQRTEQGDSAMYLCASSLGQGLNTEAFFGQGTRLTVV.

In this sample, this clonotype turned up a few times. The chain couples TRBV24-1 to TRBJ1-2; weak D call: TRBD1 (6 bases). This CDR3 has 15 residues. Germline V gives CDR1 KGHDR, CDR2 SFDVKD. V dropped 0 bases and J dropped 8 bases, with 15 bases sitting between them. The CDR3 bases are TGTGCCACCAGTGATTTGCCCGCCAGGGGTGGCGGCTACACCTTC. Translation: CATSDLPARGGGYTF.

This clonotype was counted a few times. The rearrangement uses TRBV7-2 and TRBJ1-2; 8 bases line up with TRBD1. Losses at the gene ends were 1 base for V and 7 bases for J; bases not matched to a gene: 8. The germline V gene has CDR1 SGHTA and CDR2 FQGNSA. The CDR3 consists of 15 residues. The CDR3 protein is CASSLDGRGQAGYTF. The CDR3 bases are TGTGCCAGCAGCTTAGACGGCAGGGGGCAAGCTGGCTACACCTTC.

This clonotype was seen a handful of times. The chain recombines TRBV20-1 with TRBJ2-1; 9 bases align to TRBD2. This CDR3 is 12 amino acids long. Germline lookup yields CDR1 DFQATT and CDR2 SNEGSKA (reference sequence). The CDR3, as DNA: TGCATGACTAGCGGCTTTCGCAATGAGCAGTTCTTC. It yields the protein CMTSGFRNEQFF.